This T cell receptor (beta chain) was recorded in a study of chemoradiotherapy in HPV16-positive cancers. Study-wide points: In HPV16-positive patients, HPV-responsive T-cell expansion tracked better recurrence-free survival.

In regard to this clone: Its target is not known.

The assay was immunoSEQ multiplex PCR, and TCRdb's table has in-frame clones only and misses some. The sample contains just under 40,000 clones, 65% to 80% of which appear only once. CDR1 is SGHRS and CDR2 is YFSETQ in the germline V gene. CDR3 length: 16 amino acids. Trimming removed 4 bases at V and 5 bases at J, with 21 bases between. The chain recombines TRBV5-1 with TRBJ1-1; possibly TRBD1 for D (5 bases). Sample: blood, taken from a patient who underwent chemoradiotherapy. The clonotype originates from a human donor with HPV-associated anogenital cancer. The CDR3 bases are TGCGCCAGCAGCATCGGCCCTCAGGGTAGGGATACTGAAGCTTTCTTT. This encodes CASSIGPQGRDTEAFF.